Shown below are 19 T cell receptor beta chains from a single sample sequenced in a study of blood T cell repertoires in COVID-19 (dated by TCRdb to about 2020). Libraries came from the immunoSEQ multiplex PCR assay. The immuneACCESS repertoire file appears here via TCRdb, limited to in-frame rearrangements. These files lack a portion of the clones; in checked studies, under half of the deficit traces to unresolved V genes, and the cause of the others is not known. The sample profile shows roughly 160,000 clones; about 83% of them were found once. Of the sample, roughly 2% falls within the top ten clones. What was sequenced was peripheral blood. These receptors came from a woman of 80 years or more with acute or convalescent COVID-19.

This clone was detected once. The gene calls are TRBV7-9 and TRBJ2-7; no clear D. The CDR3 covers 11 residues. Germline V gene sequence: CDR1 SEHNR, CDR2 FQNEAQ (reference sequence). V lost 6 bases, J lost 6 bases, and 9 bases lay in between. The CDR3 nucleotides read TGTGCCAGCAGTGGGCGATCCGAGCAGTACTTC. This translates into CASSGRSEQYF.

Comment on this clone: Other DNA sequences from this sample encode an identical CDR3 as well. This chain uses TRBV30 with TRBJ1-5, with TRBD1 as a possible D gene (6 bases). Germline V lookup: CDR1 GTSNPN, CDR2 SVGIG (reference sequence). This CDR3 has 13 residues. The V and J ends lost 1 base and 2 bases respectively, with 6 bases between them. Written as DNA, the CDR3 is TGTGCCTGGAGTGACAGGGGCAATCAGCCCCAGCATTTT. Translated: CAWSDRGNQPQHF.

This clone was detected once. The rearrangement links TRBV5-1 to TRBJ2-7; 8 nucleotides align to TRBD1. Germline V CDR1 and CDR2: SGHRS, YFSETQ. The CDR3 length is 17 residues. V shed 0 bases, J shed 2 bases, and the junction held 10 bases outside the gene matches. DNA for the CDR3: TGCGCCAGCAGCTTGGAGGCAACTTCAGGGGGCACCTACGAGCAGTACTTC. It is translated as CASSLEATSGGTYEQYF.

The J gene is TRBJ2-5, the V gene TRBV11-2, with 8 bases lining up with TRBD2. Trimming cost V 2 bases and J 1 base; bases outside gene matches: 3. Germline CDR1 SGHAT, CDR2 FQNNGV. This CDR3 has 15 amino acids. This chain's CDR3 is CASSLREGGQETQYF. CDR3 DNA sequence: TGTGCCAGCAGCTTACGGGAGGGCGGCCAAGAGACCCAGTACTTC.

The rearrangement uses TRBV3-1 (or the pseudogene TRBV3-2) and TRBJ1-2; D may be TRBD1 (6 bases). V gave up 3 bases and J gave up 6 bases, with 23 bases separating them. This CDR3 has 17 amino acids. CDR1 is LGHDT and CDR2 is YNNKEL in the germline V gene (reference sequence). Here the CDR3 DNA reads TGTGCCAGCAGCCATAAGGGCCGTCCGGGGGGCGCGAATGGCTACACCTTC. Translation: CASSHKGRPGGANGYTF.

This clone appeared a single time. CDR3 in amino acids: CASSDRVEQFF. The CDR3 region has the DNA TGTGCCAGCAGTGACAGGGTTGAGCAGTTCTTC. The gene calls are TRBV6-1 and TRBJ2-1; D is possibly TRBD1 (5 bases). The CDR3 consists of 11 residues. Germline CDR1 reads MNHNS; CDR2 reads SASEGT. The V end was cut by 3 bases, the J end by 9 bases, with 6 bases between.

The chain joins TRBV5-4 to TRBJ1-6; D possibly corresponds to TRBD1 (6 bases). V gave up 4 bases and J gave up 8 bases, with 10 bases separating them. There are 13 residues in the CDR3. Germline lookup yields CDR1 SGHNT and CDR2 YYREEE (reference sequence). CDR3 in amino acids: CASSPNRDSPLHF. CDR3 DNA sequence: TGTGCCAGCAGCCCGAACAGGGATTCACCCCTCCACTTT. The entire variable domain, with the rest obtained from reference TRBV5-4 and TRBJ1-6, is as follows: ETGVTQSPTHLIKTRGQQVTLRCSSQSGHNTVSWYQQALGQGPQFIFQYYREEENGRGNFPPRFSGLQFPNYSSELNVNALELDDSALYLCASSPNRDSPLHFGNGTRLTVT.

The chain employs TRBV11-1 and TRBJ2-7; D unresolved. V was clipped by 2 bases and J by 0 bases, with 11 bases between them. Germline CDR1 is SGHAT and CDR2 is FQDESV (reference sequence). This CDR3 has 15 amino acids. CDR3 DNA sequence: TGTGCCAGCAGCTTACCCGGGTCGAGCTCCTACGAGCAGTACTTC. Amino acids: CASSLPGSSSYEQYF.

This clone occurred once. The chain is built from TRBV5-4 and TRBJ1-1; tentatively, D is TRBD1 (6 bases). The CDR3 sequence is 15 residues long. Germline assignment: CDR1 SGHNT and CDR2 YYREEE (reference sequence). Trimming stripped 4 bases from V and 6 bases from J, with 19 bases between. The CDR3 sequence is CASSPSRGALAEAFF. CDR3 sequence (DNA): TGTGCCAGCAGCCCGTCGCGGGGGGCATTAGCTGAAGCTTTCTTT.

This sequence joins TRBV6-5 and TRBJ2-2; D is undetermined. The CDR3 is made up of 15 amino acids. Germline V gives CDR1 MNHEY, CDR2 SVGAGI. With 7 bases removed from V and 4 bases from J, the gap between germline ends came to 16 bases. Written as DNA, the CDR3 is TGTGCCAGCACCCAGAGGCCGCCGGGCACCGGGGAGCTGTTTTTT. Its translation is CASTQRPPGTGELFF.

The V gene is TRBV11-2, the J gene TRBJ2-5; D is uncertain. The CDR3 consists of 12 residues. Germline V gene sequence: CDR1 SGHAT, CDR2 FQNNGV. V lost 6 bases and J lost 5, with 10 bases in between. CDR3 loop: CASSTTLETQYF. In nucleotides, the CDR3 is TGTGCCAGCAGTACTACGTTGGAGACCCAGTACTTC.

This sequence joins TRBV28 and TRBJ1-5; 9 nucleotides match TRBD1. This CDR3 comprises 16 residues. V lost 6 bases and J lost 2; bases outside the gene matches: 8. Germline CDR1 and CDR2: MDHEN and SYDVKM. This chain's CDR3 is CASSPRDRARNQPQHF. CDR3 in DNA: TGTGCCAGCAGCCCAAGGGACAGGGCGCGCAATCAGCCCCAGCATTTT.

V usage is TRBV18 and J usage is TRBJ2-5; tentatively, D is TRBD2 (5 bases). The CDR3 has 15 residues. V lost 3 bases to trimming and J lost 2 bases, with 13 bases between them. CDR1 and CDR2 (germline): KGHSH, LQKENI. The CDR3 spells CASSPGAEIQETQYF. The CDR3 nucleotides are TGTGCCAGCTCACCGGGAGCGGAGATTCAAGAGACCCAGTACTTC.

CDR3 in amino acids: CASSGRGLSNQPQHF. In DNA form, the CDR3 reads TGTGCCAGCAGTGGCAGGGGGCTTAGCAATCAGCCCCAGCATTTT. This sequence joins TRBV6-6 and TRBJ1-5, with 8 bases that match TRBD1. Germline V gene sequence: CDR1 MNHNY, CDR2 SVGAGI (reference sequence). The CDR3 loop spans 15 amino acids. Trimming took 5 bases from V and 0 from J; bases not matched to a gene: 3.

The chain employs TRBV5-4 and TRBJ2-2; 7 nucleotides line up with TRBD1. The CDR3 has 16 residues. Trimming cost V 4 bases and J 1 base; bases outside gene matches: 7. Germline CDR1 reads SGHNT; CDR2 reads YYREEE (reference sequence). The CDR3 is CASSPGQSLNTGELFF. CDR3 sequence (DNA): TGTGCCAGCAGCCCGGGACAGTCTTTGAACACCGGGGAGCTGTTTTTT.

CDR3 region: CAWSAGTGVVQPQHF. The CDR3 DNA is TGTGCCTGGAGTGCCGGGACAGGGGTGGTTCAGCCCCAGCATTTT. The rearrangement uses TRBV30 and TRBJ1-5; 10 bases line up with TRBD1. Germline-derived CDR1 and CDR2 are GTSNPN and SVGIG (reference sequence). The CDR3 sequence is 15 residues long. J was trimmed by 6 bases and V by 1 base; bases with no gene match: 6.

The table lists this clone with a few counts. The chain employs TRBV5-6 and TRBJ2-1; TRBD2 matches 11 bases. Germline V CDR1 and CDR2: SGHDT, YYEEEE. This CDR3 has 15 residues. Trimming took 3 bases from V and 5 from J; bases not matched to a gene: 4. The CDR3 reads CASSSLAGENNEQFF. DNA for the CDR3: TGTGCCAGCAGCTCACTAGCGGGGGAAAACAATGAGCAGTTCTTC. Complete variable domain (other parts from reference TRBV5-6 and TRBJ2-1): DAGVTQSPTHLIKTRGQQVTLRCSPKSGHDTVSWYQQALGQGPQFIFQYYEEEERQRGNFPDRFSGHQFPNYSSELNVNALLLGDSALYLCASSSLAGENNEQFFGPGTRLTVL.

The DNA of the CDR3 is TGTGCCAGTAGTATACGGGGGGCTAGCGGGATAGGAATGGAGCAGTTCTTC. Its translation: CASSIRGASGIGMEQFF. The chain couples TRBV19 to TRBJ2-1; 9 bases line up with TRBD2. The CDR3 has 17 residues. CDR1 LNHDA and CDR2 SQIVND come from the germline V gene (reference sequence). After removal of 2 bases from V and 10 bases from J, the junction contained 15 bases not matched to a gene.

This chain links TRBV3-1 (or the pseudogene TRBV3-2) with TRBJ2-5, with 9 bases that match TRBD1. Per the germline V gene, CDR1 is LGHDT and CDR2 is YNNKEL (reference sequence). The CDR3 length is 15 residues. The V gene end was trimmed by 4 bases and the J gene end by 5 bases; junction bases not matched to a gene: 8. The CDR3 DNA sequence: TGTGCCAGCAGCCCAGGGACAGGGCCATCTGAGACCCAGTACTTC. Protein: CASSPGTGPSETQYF.